This TCR beta chain stems from a study of T cells expressing NK-cell markers. Study-wide points: In a few donors, dominant clonotypes made up about 25-60.1% of CD3+CD56-NKG2C+ cells.

On this clonotype: The target antigen is unknown.

CDR1 and CDR2 (germline): MNHEY, SMNVEV (reference sequence). The CDR3 length is 12 residues. Researchers built TCR beta cDNA using 5'RACE template switching with UMIs. TCRdb re-called the 5' RACE reads; every CDR3 protein appears as one record, without DNA. The sample includes about 150,000 distinct CDR3 sequences. Sequences were obtained from blood T cells: a sorted CD56 or NKG2C T cell subset, CD4+ or CD8+ T cells, or bulk PBMC T cells (not recorded which). The V and J genes are TRBV27 and TRBJ2-7; TCRdb's assignment of TRBD1 cannot be checked, as there is no DNA. The source of this sequence is a man aged 18 to 35 in good health. The CDR3 loop is CASMTGGHEQYF.